A selection of T cell receptor beta chains follows, all from one sample in a study of T cell repertoires in aging, cancer and after chemotherapy. Each CDR3 protein gets one entry after TCRdb re-called the multiplex PCR reads with MiXCR. The data hold fewer than 7,000 distinct CDR3 sequences, with 25% to 30% observed a single time. Sequenced material: blood. The origin of the receptors is a human donor in good health. Each CDR3 is given with its conserved first and last residue.

CASSLDRGRAFF | TRBJ1-1 | TRBV18
CAISESGRSYGYTF | TRBJ1-2 | TRBV10-3
CASSQDSGRGSSDTQYF | TRBJ2-3 | TRBV4-3
CASRYGSRNSPLHF | TRBJ1-6 | TRBV12-3/TRBV12-4
CSVEVAHRNTEAFF | TRBJ1-1 | TRBV29-1
CASSLESGDIRLETQYF | TRBJ2-5 | TRBV5-4
CASSSQGAYEQYF | TRBJ2-7 | TRBV18
CASSTRLAGGLPQETQYF | TRBJ2-5 | TRBV7-2
CSVGRDAASVREQYF | TRBJ2-7 | TRBV29-1
CASINRDWPYEQYF | TRBJ2-7 | TRBV27
CSVARGTGYTF | TRBJ1-2 | TRBV29-1
CASAGLADYNEQFF | TRBJ2-1 | TRBV27
CASSLNVGTVYEQYF | TRBJ2-7 | TRBV7-3
CASSSTTDTQYF | TRBJ2-3 | TRBV12-3/TRBV12-4
CASSLASYSMELFF | TRBJ2-2 | TRBV11-3
CASSPPRTAYNEQFF | TRBJ2-1 | TRBV18
CASSQDPPGDSNQPQHF | TRBJ1-5 | TRBV4-3